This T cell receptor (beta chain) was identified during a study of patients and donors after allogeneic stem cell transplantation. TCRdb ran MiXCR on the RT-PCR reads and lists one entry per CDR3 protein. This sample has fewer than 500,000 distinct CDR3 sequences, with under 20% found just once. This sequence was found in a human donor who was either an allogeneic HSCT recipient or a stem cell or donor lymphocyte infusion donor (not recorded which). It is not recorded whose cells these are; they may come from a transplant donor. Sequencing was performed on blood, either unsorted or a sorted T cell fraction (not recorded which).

The CDR3 loop is CASSLRKGARYEQYF. Here the CDR3 DNA reads TGTGCCAGCAGTTTGCGTAAGGGGGCGCGGTACGAGCAGTACTTC. The rearrangement links TRBV12-3 or TRBV12-4 to TRBJ2-7; TRBD1 matches at 7 bases. After removal of 3 bases from V and 4 bases from J, the junction contained 9 bases not matched to a gene. The CDR3 runs to 15 residues.